What follows is one T cell receptor beta chain and its context. Its target is unknown. The junction shows a germline mismatch at one end, possibly a read error. In building TCR beta libraries, iRepertoire HTBI primers were used together with Arm-PCR of CDR3 regions. One entry per CDR3 protein, called by TCRdb with MiXCR from the multiplex PCR reads. The table lists around 250,000 distinct CDR3 sequences, 15% to 20% of them singletons. Germline values: CDR1 MNHEY, CDR2 SMNVEV (reference sequence). The CDR3 sequence is 16 residues long. These data originate in a study of regulatory T cells in long-lasting Graves disease. General study points: Persistent Graves' patients showed less TCR diversity than newly diagnosed ones. Segments TRBV28, TRBJ1-2 and TRBJ2-5 showed preferential usage in persistent disease.

The time point denotes: newly diagnosed GD, antithyroid drugs for less than 3 months. The TCR library was prepared using RNA isolated from PBMCs. Peripheral blood, around 9.4 milliliters of it, was drawn into EDTA tubes. These sequences were also reported in another study, on T cells in Graves' hyperthyroidism and ophthalmopathy. That paper states: Participants, patients aged 18 to 65, had newly diagnosed hyperthyroidism with a duration under 2 months.

The source of this sequence is a woman in her twenties or thirties with Graves disease. The material sequenced was peripheral blood mononuclear cells (PBMCs), taken at new diagnosis, from a patient treated with antithyroid drugs. V usage is TRBV27 and J usage is TRBJ2-2; D might be TRBD2 (6 bases). As DNA, the CDR3 is TGTGCCAGCAGTTTATCCCCCAACGTGTGGACCGGGGGGCTGTTTTTT. Encoded protein: CASSLSPNVWTGGLFF.